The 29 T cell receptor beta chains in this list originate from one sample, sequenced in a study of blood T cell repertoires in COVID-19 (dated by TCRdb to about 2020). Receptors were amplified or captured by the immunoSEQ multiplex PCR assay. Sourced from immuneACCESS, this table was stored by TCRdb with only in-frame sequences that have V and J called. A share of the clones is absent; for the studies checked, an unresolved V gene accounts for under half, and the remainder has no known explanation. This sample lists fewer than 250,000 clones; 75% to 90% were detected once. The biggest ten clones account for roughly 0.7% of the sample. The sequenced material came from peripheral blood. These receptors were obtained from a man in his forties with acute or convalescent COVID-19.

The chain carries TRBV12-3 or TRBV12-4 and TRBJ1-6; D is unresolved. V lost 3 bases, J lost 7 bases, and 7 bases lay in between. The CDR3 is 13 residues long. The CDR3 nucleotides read TGTGCCAGCAGTTTTGGGGAGAATTCACCCCTCCACTTT. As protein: CASSFGENSPLHF.

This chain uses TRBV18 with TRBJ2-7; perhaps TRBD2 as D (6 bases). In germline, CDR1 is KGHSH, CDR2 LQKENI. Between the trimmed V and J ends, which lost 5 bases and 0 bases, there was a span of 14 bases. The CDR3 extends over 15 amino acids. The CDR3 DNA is TGTGCCAGCTCAGCTGCGGGACTTGGCTCCTACGAGCAGTACTTC. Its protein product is CASSAAGLGSYEQYF.

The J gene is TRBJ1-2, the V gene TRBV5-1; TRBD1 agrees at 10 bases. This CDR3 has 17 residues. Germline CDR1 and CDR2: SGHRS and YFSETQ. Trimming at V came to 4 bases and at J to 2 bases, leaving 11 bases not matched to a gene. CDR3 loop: CASSPRSGTGANYGYTF. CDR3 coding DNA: TGCGCCAGCAGCCCCCGGTCCGGGACAGGGGCCAACTATGGCTACACCTTC.

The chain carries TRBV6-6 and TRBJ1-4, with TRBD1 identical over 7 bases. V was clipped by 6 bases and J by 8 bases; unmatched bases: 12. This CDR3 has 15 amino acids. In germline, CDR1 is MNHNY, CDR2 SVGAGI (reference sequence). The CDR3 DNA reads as TGTGCCAGCAGAAGAACTCCCACAGGGGACGAAAAACTGTTTTTT. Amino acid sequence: CASRRTPTGDEKLFF.

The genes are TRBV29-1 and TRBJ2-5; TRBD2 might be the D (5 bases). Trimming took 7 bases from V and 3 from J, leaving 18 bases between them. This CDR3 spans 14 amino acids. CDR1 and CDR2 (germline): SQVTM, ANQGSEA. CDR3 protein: CSAPTVGKEETQYF. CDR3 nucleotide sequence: TGCAGCGCCCCTACCGTCGGGAAGGAAGAGACCCAGTACTTC.

In DNA, the CDR3 is TGTGCCAGCAATACCTTACCACCGGGACTAGAAAATGAGCAGTTCTTC. Protein sequence: CASNTLPPGLENEQFF. J is TRBJ2-1 and V is TRBV7-2; 8 bases map to TRBD2. Germline CDR1 reads SGHTA; CDR2 reads FQGNSA. The CDR3 sequence is 16 residues long. Trimming at V came to 7 bases and at J to 7 bases, leaving 15 bases not matched to a gene.

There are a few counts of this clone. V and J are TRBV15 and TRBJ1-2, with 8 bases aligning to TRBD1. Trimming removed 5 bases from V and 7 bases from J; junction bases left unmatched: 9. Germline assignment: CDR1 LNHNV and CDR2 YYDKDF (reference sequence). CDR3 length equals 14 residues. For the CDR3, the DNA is TGTGCCACCAGCCCGGTGGACAGGGTATCTGGCTACACCTTC. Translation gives CATSPVDRVSGYTF.

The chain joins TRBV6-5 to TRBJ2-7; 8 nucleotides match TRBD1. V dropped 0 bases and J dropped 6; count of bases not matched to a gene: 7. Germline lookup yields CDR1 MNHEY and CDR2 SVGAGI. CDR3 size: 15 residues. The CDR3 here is CASSYSGQAPSEQYF. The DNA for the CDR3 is TGTGCCAGCAGTTACTCGGGACAGGCTCCAAGCGAGCAGTACTTC.

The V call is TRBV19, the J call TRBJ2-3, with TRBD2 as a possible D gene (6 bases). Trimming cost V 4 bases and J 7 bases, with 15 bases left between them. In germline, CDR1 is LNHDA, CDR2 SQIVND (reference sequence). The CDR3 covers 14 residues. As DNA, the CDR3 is TGTGCCAGTAGTACCGTCGGGGGAGCCAATACGCAGTATTTT. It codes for CASSTVGGANTQYF.

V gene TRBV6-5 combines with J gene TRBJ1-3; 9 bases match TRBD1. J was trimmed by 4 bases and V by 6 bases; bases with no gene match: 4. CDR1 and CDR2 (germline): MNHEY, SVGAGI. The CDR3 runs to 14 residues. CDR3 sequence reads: CASSTGGTGNTIYF. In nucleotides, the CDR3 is TGTGCCAGCAGCACAGGGGGCACCGGAAACACCATATATTTT.

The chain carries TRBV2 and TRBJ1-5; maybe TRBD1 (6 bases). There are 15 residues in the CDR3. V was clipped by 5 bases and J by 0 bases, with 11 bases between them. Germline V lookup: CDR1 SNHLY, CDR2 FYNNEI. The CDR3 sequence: CASSFTGYSNQPQHF. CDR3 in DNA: TGTGCCAGCAGTTTTACAGGGTATAGCAATCAGCCCCAGCATTTT.

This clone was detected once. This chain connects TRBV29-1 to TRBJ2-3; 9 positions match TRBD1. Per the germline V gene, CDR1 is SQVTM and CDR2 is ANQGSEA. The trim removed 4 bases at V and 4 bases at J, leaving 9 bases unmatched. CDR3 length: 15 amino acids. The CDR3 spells CSVGKGQGSSDTQYF. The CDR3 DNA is TGCAGCGTTGGTAAAGGACAGGGGAGTTCAGATACGCAGTATTTT.

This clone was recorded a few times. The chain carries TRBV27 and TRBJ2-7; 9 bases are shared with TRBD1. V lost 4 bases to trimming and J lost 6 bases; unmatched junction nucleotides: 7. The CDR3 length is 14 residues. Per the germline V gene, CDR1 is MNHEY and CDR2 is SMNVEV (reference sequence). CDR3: CASSSASTGGEQYF. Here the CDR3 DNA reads TGTGCCAGCAGTTCTGCGTCGACAGGGGGCGAGCAGTACTTC.

CDR3 sequence (DNA): TGTGCCAGCAGTCCTGGGACACGCAATCAGCCCCAGCATTTT. Its translation is CASSPGTRNQPQHF. The rearrangement uses TRBV28 and TRBJ1-5, with a possible D match to TRBD1 (6 bases). V was clipped by 5 bases and J by 2 bases, with 10 bases between them. This CDR3 contains 14 residues. Per the germline V gene, CDR1 is MDHEN and CDR2 is SYDVKM.

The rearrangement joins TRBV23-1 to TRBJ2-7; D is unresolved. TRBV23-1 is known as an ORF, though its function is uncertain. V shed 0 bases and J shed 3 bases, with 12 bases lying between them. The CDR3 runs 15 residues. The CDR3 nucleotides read TGCGCCAGCAGTCAATCTGGCGGATGCTACTACGAGCAGTACTTC. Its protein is CASSQSGGCYYEQYF.

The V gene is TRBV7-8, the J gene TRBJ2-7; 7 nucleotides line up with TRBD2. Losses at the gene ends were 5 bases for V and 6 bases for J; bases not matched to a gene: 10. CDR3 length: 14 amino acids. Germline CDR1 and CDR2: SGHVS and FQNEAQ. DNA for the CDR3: TGTGCCAGCAGCCCCCAAGGATGGGGGGGCGAGCAGTACTTC. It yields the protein CASSPQGWGGEQYF.

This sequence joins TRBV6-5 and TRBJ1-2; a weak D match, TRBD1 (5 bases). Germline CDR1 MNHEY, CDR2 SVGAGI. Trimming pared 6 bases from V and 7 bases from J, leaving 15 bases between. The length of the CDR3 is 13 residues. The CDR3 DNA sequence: TGTGCCAGCAGACGCGGGGGTGGCGGTGGCTACACCTTC. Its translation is CASRRGGGGGYTF.

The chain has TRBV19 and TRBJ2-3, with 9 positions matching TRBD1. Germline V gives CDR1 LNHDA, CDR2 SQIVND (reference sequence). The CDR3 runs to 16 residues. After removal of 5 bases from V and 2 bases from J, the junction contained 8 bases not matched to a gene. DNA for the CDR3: TGTGCCAGTAGTGTTGGGACAGGGAAGTACACAGATACGCAGTATTTT. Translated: CASSVGTGKYTDTQYF.

In DNA form, the CDR3 reads TGTGCCAGCAGCCAAGCCCTAAGCTCCTATAATTCACCCCTCCACTTT. It translates to CASSQALSSYNSPLHF. The chain is built from TRBV3-1 (or the pseudogene TRBV3-2) and TRBJ1-6; unclear D gene. CDR1 and CDR2 from the germline V gene are LGHDT and YNNKEL (reference sequence). V shed 1 base and J shed 0 bases, with 7 bases lying between them. This CDR3 is built from 16 residues.

CDR3 bases: TGTGCCATCAAAGGGACAGGGGGCACAGATACGCAGTATTTT. Amino acids: CAIKGTGGTDTQYF. The J gene is TRBJ2-3, the V gene TRBV10-3, with TRBD1 matching 10 bases. This CDR3 spans 14 amino acids. Trimming cost V 7 bases and J 1 base; bases outside gene matches: 2. The germline V gene has CDR1 ENHRY and CDR2 SYGVKD.

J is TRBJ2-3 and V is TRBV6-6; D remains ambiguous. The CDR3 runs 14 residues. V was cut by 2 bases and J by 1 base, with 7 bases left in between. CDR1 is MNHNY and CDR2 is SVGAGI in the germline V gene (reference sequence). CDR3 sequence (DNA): TGTGCCAGCAGTTACCCCACAGGCACAGATACGCAGTATTTT. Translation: CASSYPTGTDTQYF.

The CDR3 bases are TGTGCCAGCAGCCTAGGCGGGGCAGATAACTATGGCTACACCTTC. Encoded protein: CASSLGGADNYGYTF. The chain uses TRBV7-6 and TRBJ1-2, with D possibly being TRBD1 (5 bases). Germline V gives CDR1 SGHVS, CDR2 FNYEAQ. This CDR3 region has 15 residues. Trimming cost V 5 bases and J 1 base, with 14 bases left between them.

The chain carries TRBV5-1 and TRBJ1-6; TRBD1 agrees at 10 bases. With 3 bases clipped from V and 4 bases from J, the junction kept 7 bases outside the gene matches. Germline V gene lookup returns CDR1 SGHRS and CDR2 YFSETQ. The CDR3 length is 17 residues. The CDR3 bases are TGCGCCAGCAGCTCTGAACCGGGACAGGGGTATAATTCACCCCTCCACTTT. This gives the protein CASSSEPGQGYNSPLHF.

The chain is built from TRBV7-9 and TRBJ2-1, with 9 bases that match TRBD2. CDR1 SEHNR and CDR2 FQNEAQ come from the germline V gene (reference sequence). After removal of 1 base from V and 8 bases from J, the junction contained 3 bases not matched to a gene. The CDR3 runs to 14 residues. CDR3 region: CASSLGRGGDEQFF. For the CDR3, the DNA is TGTGCCAGCAGCTTAGGGCGGGGGGGCGATGAGCAGTTCTTC.

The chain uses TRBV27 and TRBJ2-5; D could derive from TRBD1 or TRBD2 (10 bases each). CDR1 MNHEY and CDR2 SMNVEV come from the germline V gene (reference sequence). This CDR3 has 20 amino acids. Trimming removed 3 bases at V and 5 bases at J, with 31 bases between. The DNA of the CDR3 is TGTGCCAGCAGTTTTCGGACAGGGGGTAGTGGCCTAGCGGGAGTTGAGACCCAGTACTTC. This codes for CASSFRTGGSGLAGVETQYF.

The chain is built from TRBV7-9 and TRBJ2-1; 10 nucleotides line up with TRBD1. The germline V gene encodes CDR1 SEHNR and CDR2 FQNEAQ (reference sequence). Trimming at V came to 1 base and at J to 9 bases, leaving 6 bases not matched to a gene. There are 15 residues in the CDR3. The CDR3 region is CASSLVGGQGTEQFF. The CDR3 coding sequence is TGTGCCAGCAGCTTAGTGGGGGGACAGGGGACTGAGCAGTTCTTC. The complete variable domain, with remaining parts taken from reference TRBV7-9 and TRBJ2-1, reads DTGVSQNPRHKITKRGQNVTFRCDPISEHNRLYWYRQTLGQGPEFLTYFQNEAQLEKSRLLSDRFSAERPKGSFSTLEIQRTEQGDSAMYLCASSLVGGQGTEQFFGPGTRLTVL.

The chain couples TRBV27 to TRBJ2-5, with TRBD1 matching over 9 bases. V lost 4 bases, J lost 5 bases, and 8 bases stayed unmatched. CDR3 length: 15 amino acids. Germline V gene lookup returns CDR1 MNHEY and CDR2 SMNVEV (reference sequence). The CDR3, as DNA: TGTGCCAGCAGTTGGAGCCGGGACAGGGCGGAGACCCAGTACTTC. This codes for CASSWSRDRAETQYF.

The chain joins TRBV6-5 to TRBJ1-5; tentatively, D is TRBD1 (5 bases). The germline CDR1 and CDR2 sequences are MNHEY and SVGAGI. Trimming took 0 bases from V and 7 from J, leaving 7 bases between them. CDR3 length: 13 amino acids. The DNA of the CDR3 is TGTGCCAGCAGTTACTCGGGGCTGCAGCCCCAGCATTTT. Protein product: CASSYSGLQPQHF.

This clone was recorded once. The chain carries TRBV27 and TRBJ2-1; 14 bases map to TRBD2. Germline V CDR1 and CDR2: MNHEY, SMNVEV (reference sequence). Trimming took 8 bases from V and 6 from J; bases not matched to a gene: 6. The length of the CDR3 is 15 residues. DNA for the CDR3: TGTGCCAGCTCTAAGGGACTAGCGGGAGCCAATGAGCAGTTCTTC. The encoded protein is CASSKGLAGANEQFF.